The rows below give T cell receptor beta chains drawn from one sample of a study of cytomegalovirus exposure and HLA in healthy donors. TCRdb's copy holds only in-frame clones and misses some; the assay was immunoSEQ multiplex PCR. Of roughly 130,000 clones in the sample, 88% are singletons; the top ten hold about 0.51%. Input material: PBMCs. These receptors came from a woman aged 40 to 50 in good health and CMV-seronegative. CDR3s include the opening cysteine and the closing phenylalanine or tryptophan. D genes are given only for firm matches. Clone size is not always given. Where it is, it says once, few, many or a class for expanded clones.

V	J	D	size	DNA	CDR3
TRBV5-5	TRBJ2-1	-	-	TGTGCCAGCAGCTTGGTCATTCTGAGTGAGCAGTTCTTC	CASSLVILSEQFF
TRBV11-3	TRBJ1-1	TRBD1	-	TGTGCCAGCAGCTCCCGGGACAGTATGAACACTGAAGCTTTCTTT	CASSSRDSMNTEAFF
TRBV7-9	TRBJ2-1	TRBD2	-	TGTGCCAGCAGCCCGCTAGGCGGGAGTCTCGGGGGCTACAATGAGCAGTTCTTC	CASSPLGGSLGGYNEQFF
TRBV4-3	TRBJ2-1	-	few	TGCGCCAGCAGCAGAGTGGGGGGGCAGTTCTTC	CASSRVGGQFF
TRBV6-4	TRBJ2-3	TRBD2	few	TGTGCCAGCAGCCAGCGGGAGGTGGATACGCAGTATTTT	CASSQREVDTQYF
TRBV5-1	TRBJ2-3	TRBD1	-	TGCGCCAGCAGCTTGGTAGCCGACAGGGAGACAGATACGCAGTATTTT	CASSLVADRETDTQYF
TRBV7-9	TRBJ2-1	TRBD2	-	TGTGCCAGCAGCCTCGGGACTAGCGCCAACAATGAGCAGTTCTTC	CASSLGTSANNEQFF
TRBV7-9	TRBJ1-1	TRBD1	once	TGTGCCAGCAGCTTAGTGGCGGGGACAGACAAAAACTTT	CASSLVAGTDKNF
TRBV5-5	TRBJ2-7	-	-	TGTGCCAGCAGCTTCCAGCGGGTCGCCTACGAGCAGTACTTC	CASSFQRVAYEQYF
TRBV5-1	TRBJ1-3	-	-	TGCGCCAGCAGCGACGGACATGCCTCTGGAAACACCATATATTTT	CASSDGHASGNTIYF
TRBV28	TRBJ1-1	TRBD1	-	TGTGCCAGCACCCTTGGACAGGGGGCGGATTTGAACACTGAAGCTTTCTTT	CASTLGQGADLNTEAFF
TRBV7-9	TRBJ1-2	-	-	TGTGCCAGCAGCTTAGGCAGTGACTATGGCTACACCTTC	CASSLGSDYGYTF
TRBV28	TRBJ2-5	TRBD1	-	TGTGCCAGCAGCCGGCGGACAGGGCGGGAGACCCAGTACTTC	CASSRRTGRETQYF
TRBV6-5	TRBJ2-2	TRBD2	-	TGTGCCAGCAGTCAGACTAGCGGGAGCATCGGGGAGCTGTTTTTT	CASSQTSGSIGELFF
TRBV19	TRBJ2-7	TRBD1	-	TGTGCCAGTAGTACCGGGACAGGCGACTACGAGCAGTACTTC	CASSTGTGDYEQYF
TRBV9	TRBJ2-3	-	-	TGTGCCAGCAGCGTAGGACAGAGCACAGATACGCAGTATTTT	CASSVGQSTDTQYF
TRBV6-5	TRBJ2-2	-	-	TGTGCCAGCAGATGGCAGGGGAACACCGGGGAGCTGTTTTTT	CASRWQGNTGELFF
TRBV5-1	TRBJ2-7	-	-	TGCGCCAGCAGCCCCTCTTTTGGGGCGAGCTCCTACGAGCAGTACTTC	CASSPSFGASSYEQYF
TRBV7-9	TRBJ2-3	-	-	TGTTCCAGCAGCTTCCTAAGCACAGATACGCAGTATTTT	CSSSFLSTDTQYF
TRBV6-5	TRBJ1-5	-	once	TGTGCCAGCAGTTACTACCCGCAGGGGAGCAATCAGCCCCAGCATTTT	CASSYYPQGSNQPQHF
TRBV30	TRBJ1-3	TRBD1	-	TGTGCCTGGTGCTGGGACAGAGGAAACACCATATATTTT	CAWCWDRGNTIYF
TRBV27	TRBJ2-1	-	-	TGTGCCAGCAGTTTGGGGATTGTGGACACCTACAATGAGCAGTTCTTC	CASSLGIVDTYNEQFF
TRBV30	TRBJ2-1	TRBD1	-	TGTGCCTGGAGACAGGGGGTATACAATGAGCAGTTCTTC	CAWRQGVYNEQFF
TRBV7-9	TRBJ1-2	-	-	TGTGCCAGCAGCCCAATCTATGATGGCTACACCTTC	CASSPIYDGYTF
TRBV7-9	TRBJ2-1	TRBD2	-	TGTGCCAGCAGTATTCCGGGACTAGCGGGATCAAATGAGCAGTTCTTC	CASSIPGLAGSNEQFF
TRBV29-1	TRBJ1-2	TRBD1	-	TGCAGCGTGGCGACAGGGGTCCGGAACTATGGCTACACCTTC	CSVATGVRNYGYTF
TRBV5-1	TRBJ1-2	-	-	TGCGCCAGCAGCCAAACGCCGACGGAGGCTTATGGCTACACCTTC	CASSQTPTEAYGYTF
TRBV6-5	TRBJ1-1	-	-	TGTGCCAGCAGTTACGAGGGGGACACTGAAGCTTTCTTT	CASSYEGDTEAFF
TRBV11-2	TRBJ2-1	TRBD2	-	TGTGCCAGCAGCCTACGAGGTACTAGCGGGAGGCGTAATGAGCAGTTCTTC	CASSLRGTSGRRNEQFF
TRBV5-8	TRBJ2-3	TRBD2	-	TGTGCCAGCAGCTCGGGGGGGATTAGCACAGATACGCAGTATTTT	CASSSGGISTDTQYF
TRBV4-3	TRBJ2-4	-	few	TGCGCCAGCAGCCAAGAACTATTGTCAGGGGCGGACATTCAGTACTTC	CASSQELLSGADIQYF
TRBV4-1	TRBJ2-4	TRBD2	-	TGCGCCAGCAGCCCGGGACTAGCGGGTAATATAGCCAAAAACATTCAGTACTTC	CASSPGLAGNIAKNIQYF
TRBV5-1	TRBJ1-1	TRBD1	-	TGCGCCAGCGGACAGGGGGCGGATGGCACTGAAGCTTTCTTT	CASGQGADGTEAFF
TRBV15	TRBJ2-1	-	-	TGTGCCACCAGCAGAGTTTCCGGGAGATCCTACAATGAGCAGTTCTTC	CATSRVSGRSYNEQFF
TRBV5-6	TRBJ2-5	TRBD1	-	TGTGCCAGCAGCTTGTACGCTCAGGGGGCCGAGACCCAGTACTTC	CASSLYAQGAETQYF
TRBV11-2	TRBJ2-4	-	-	TGTGCCAGCAGCTCAGACAGAGGGAACATTCAGTACTTC	CASSSDRGNIQYF
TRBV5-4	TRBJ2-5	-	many	TGTGCCAGCAGTTACGGGGGAAAAGAGACCCAGTACTTC	CASSYGGKETQYF
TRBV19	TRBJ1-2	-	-	TGTGCCAGTAGTTCGCCCGGGATTCTCGTCGGGAGCTACACCTTC	CASSSPGILVGSYTF
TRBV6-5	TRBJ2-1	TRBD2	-	TGTGCCAGCAGTTACCCTGGACTAGCTGCGGTTGAGCAGTTCTTC	CASSYPGLAAVEQFF
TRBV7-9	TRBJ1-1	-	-	TGTGCCAGCAGCTTCCAGGGGTCGCCTGAAGCTTTCTTT	CASSFQGSPEAFF
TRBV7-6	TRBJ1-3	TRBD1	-	TGTGCCATCCGGGACAGGGATCGTGGAAACACCATATATTTT	CAIRDRDRGNTIYF
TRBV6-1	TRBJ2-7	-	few	TGTGCCAGCAGTCGGCAGGCCTACGAGCAGTACTTC	CASSRQAYEQYF
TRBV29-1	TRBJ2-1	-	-	TGCAGCGTTACTTCAGGGGACCCACAAGGGGTGCAGTTCTTC	CSVTSGDPQGVQFF
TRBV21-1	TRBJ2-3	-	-	TGTGCCAGCAGGGGGGGGGCAAGCACAGATACGCAGTATTTT	CASRGGASTDTQYF
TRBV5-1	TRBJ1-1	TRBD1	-	TGCGCCAGCAGCTTGGAGGGCCAGGGGGCAGGTGGTGCTTTCTTT	CASSLEGQGAGGAFF